This TCR beta chain was captured by sequencing in a study of shared clonotypes between healthy human individuals (dated by TCRdb to 2018 to 2020). Some background on the complete study: A few men and two women, aged 18 to 49 years, made up the cohort. For each donor, CD4 naive and CD4 memory were each given three plates, CD8 naive was given two plates, and CD8 memory was given one plate. To estimate repertoire size and how much clonotype sharing occurs between individuals, the study deeply sequenced the blood TCR repertoires of about five healthy adults. Libraries were prepared and TCR repertoires were sequenced by different laboratories using diverse techniques, in order to increase sequencing depth and limit assay-specific biases. Per donor, leukapheresis produced somewhere between about 0.8 and 9.5 billion PBMCs. The full study reports these points: Only blood was sampled, and tissue TCR repertoires likely differ from those in blood. Incomplete sequencing was indicated by rarefaction of sorted-subset datasets, despite the large sequencing depth. Around 5.4% of naive CD4, approximately 3.7% of naive CD8, approximately 2% of memory CD4, and 0.4% of memory CD8 clonotypes were shared across several donors. The genetic and exposure-history diversity represented was limited by the small number of donors. Pairwise subsampling led to the expectation that sequencing depth would affect the degree of clonotype sharing among donors. Naive subsets generally had larger estimated clonotype richness than memory subsets. Clonotypes shared by all four sorted-subset donors showed higher generation probabilities than non-shared clonotypes.

CD8 naive samples were CD45RO-negative cells positively selected for CCR7, giving a CD45RA+CCR7+ population that excluded TemRA cells. Donors were healthy HIV-negative adults with no recently reported acute infections or vaccinations. All donors were Caucasian adults living in Nashville, Tennessee, USA. Blood was obtained by leukapheresis, after which PBMCs were separated by Ficoll-Histopaque density gradient centrifugation and cryopreserved in liquid nitrogen vapor phase. Analytical flow cytometry was used to check the purity and quantity of every magnetically sorted T cell population. Genomic DNA was isolated from every sorted fraction and measured by UV absorbance on a Nanodrop 2000c. TCR CDR3 regions were amplified from genomic DNA by multiplex PCR using the deep immunoSEQ assay. For each cell subset, the extracted genomic DNA was distributed evenly across all wells of several immunoSEQ 96-well plates, and each plate served as one replicate. For sorted subsets, each replicate PCR was loaded with approximately 0.2 ug genomic DNA, equivalent to 30,000 or so T cell genomes. Purified libraries were measured with a Qubit 3.0 fluorometer, size-checked on a Bioanalyzer 2100, and measured again with the KAPA Library Quantification kit. Every immunoSEQ 96-well plate was sequenced on a dedicated single-read 150-cycle Illumina NextSeq 550 flow cell. Turning to the authors' computational methods: The immunoSEQ output contained only junctional sequences without quality scores, so filtering could not match that applied to full-length reads. To assign V/J genes and CDR3, sequences were annotated against IMGT germline references using PyIR, a Python wrapper for IgBLAST v1.9. Reads were filtered out if the reads had weak V/J assignments (E-value above 1e-6), no CDR3, stop codons, out-of-frame junctions, or ambiguous translated residues. V3J clonotypes were defined by identical inferred V gene, J gene, and CDR3 amino acid sequence. Percentage overlap between repertoires was computed as shared unique clonotypes divided by the size of the smaller repertoire. Richness of each repertoire was evaluated using RTK rarefaction, the Chao1 estimator, and Recon v2.1 estimates of unobserved clonotypes. Generation probabilities for all TCRbeta clonotypes obtained by the gDNA method from a handful of donors were computed using OLGA. As stored in TCRdb, this immuneACCESS dataset retains in-frame rearrangements with V and J assigned. A fraction of the clones does not appear; measured against another copy, unresolved V genes explain less than half of the discrepancy, and the remainder lacks a known reason. The D gene and trimming were derived from the DNA, and the V and J assignments and clone size from that table. The sample table holds millions of clones, of which under 95% were seen once. Roughly 1.7% of the sample comes from the top ten.

Points on this clone: Its antigen is unknown. No much larger clone is present one base from it, and per-base qualities are unavailable.

From cysteine to phenylalanine, the CDR3 is 17 amino acids long. Just CDR3 DNA is preserved here, 51 bases in frame from base 1. The trim is 4 bases for V and 0 bases for J, with a gap of 18 bases between the germline ends. Sequences SGHAT (CDR1) and FQNNGV (CDR2) are obtained from the germline V gene. The source material was naive CD8+ T cells from PBMCs. Sample cell subset or site, as interpreted from the label and publication: CD45RA+CCR7+. The TCR sequence derives from a man in his late teens or twenties in good health. Some clones in this sample may be carry-over from other donors' samples. This receptor chain uses TRBV11-2 and TRBJ1-2; possibly the D gene is TRBD1, per 6 matching bases. The sequenced DNA: TGTGCCAGCAGCTGGGCGGGGGGGACACTTGCTAACTATGGCTACACCTTC. It translates as CASSWAGGTLANYGYTF.